This T cell receptor (beta chain) is from a study of blood T cells in healthy people across ages. Study-level results: Long-lived donors had more naive CD4+ cells and higher diversity than aged donors.

This clonotype has ten or more counts. Its antigen is currently unknown. A sample-barcoded 5' primer and a J-beta primer mix were used in a second PCR of roughly 6 to 11 cycles. TCRdb analysed the 5' RACE reads with MiXCR anew, one entry per CDR3 protein. The data hold approximately 960,000 distinct CDR3 sequences, with 25% to 35% observed a single time. This sample was shared with a second study, whose subject was T cells of mothers and their children. That report adds: The authors identified no persistent microchimeric T cell clones.

This TCR was sampled from a woman in her thirties or forties in good health. Sequencing was done on a sample of blood.

For the CDR3, the DNA is TGTGCCAGCACGGTGCTCTACGAGCAGTACTTC. This gives the protein CASTVLYEQYF. The chain is built from TRBV2 and TRBJ2-7; no clear D gene. The CDR3 totals 11 residues. Germline CDR1 SNHLY, CDR2 FYNNEI. V lost 7 bases and J lost 3, with 7 bases in between.